The 13 T cell receptor beta chains in this list originate from one sample, sequenced in a study of human T cells and chemical hapten exposure. Time point reported: pre-sensitization, week 0. Treatment defined: therapeutic diphenylcyclopropenone sensitization with weekly scalp DPC. Each CDR3 protein is one row after TCRdb ran MiXCR on the RACE reads. The sample yields roughly 250,000 distinct CDR3 sequences, 7.5% to 9% seen once. The sequencing used whole blood, collected in connection with sensitization to the hapten diphenylcyclopropenone (DPC). The receptors originated from a woman aged 35 to 49 with alopecia areata. Some clones in this sample may be carry-over from other donors' samples.

The chain couples TRBV6-2 or TRBV6-3 to TRBJ1-1; the D is unclear. The CDR3 consists of 16 residues. V lost 2 bases and J 3 bases, leaving 16 bases between the germline ends. Germline CDR1 and CDR2: MNHEY and SVGEGT. The CDR3, as DNA: TGTGCCAGCAGTTACGGCAGAGGTCGGAGTGACACTGAAGCTTTCTTT. As protein: CASSYGRGRSDTEAFF.

This clonotype was counted between two and nine times. The rearrangement joins TRBV5-1 to TRBJ2-1; TRBD2 is a possible D gene (6 bases). This CDR3 contains 16 residues. Looked up from germline, CDR1 is SGHRS and CDR2 is YFSETQ. The ends were cut back, 2 bases at V and 7 bases at J, with 19 bases in the middle. The CDR3 bases are TGCGCCAGCAGCTTACGCGCCCCCACTAGCACGAATGAGCAGTTCTTC. This gives the protein CASSLRAPTSTNEQFF.

This clonotype was recorded many times. V usage is TRBV11-2 and J usage is TRBJ1-5; possible D gene TRBD1, 5 bases. CDR3 length equals 13 residues. Trimming took off 2 bases at V and 7 bases at J, with 9 bases between the two ends. The germline gives CDR1 SGHAT, CDR2 FQNNGV. The CDR3 nucleotides are TGTGCCAGCAGCTTAATCAGGGACCAGCCCCAGCATTTT. This encodes CASSLIRDQPQHF.

The chain employs TRBV6-1 and TRBJ1-5; 7 bases agree with TRBD1. Looked up from germline, CDR1 is MNHNS and CDR2 is SASEGT. This CDR3 region has 14 residues. Losses at the gene ends were 8 bases for V and 0 bases for J; bases not matched to a gene: 4. CDR3 sequence reads: CASADRDSNQPQHF. As DNA, the CDR3 is TGTGCCAGCGCTGACAGGGATAGCAATCAGCCCCAGCATTTT.

This clonotype was observed a few times. The chain has TRBV11-2 and TRBJ1-3; D not certain. The V end was cut by 7 bases, the J end by 7 bases, with 8 bases between. The CDR3 loop spans 11 amino acids. CDR1 and CDR2 (germline): SGHAT, FQNNGV. Here the CDR3 DNA reads TGTGCCAGCACCCCCCAGAACACCATATATTTT. This codes for CASTPQNTIYF.

The chain employs TRBV5-6 and TRBJ2-1, with 8 bases identical to TRBD2. With 5 bases clipped from V and 2 bases from J, the junction kept 15 bases outside the gene matches. The CDR3 is 18 residues long. Germline assignment: CDR1 SGHDT and CDR2 YYEEEE. The CDR3 protein is CASRLFAITGGPYNEQFF. As DNA, the CDR3 is TGTGCCAGCAGACTCTTCGCTATCACGGGAGGGCCCTACAATGAGCAGTTCTTC.

This clonotype was seen ten or more times. The chain carries TRBV15 and TRBJ2-3; 9 nucleotides align to TRBD2. The CDR3 extends over 15 amino acids. Germline assignment: CDR1 LNHNV and CDR2 YYDKDF (reference sequence). V lost 1 base and J lost 1; bases outside the gene matches: 0. CDR3 bases: TGTGCCACCAGCAGAGGGACTAGCGGCACAGATACGCAGTATTTT. This codes for CATSRGTSGTDTQYF. Complete variable domain (other parts from reference TRBV15 and TRBJ2-3): DAMVIQNPRYQVTQFGKPVTLSCSQTLNHNVMYWYQQKSSQAPKLLFHYYDKDFNNEADTPDNFQSRRPNTSFCFLDIRSPGLGDTAMYLCATSRGTSGTDTQYFGPGTRLTVL.

This clonotype has only a few counts. The V call is TRBV12-3 or TRBV12-4, the J call TRBJ1-5, with D possibly TRBD1 on 6 matching bases. This CDR3 has 13 amino acids. V was shortened by 3 bases and J by 6 bases, with 9 bases between the two germline ends. The CDR3 is CASSLQGLQPQHF. CDR3 nucleotide sequence: TGTGCCAGCAGTTTGCAGGGGCTTCAGCCCCAGCATTTT.

This sequence joins TRBV7-9 and TRBJ2-7; maybe TRBD2 (5 bases). The CDR3 runs 13 residues. The V end lost 6 bases, the J end lost 5 bases, and 14 bases lay between the germline ends. CDR1 is SEHNR, CDR2 FQNEAQ, per germline (reference sequence). CDR3 residues: CASRDYPSDEQYF. CDR3 sequence (DNA): TGTGCCAGCAGAGACTACCCAAGCGACGAGCAGTACTTC. Combining the CDR3 with reference TRBV7-9 and TRBJ2-7 gives the whole variable domain DTGVSQNPRHKITKRGQNVTFRCDPISEHNRLYWYRQTLGQGPEFLTYFQNEAQLEKSRLLSDRFSAERPKGSFSTLEIQRTEQGDSAMYLCASRDYPSDEQYFGPGTRLTVT.

This clonotype was observed at least ten times. This chain joins TRBV20-1 and TRBJ2-7; TRBD1 aligns across 10 bases. Germline CDR1 and CDR2: DFQATT and SNEGSKA (reference sequence). The CDR3 has 13 amino acids. V lost 4 bases, J lost 4 bases, and 4 bases stayed unmatched. The CDR3 region has the DNA TGCAGTGCTACCCGGGACAGGGGTTACGAGCAGTACTTC. It translates to CSATRDRGYEQYF.

This clonotype was seen more than once but under ten times. The CDR3 DNA reads as TGTGCCAGCGGATTACAGGGAAATCAGCCCCAGCATTTT. It encodes CASGLQGNQPQHF. The V call is TRBV7-9, the J call TRBJ1-5, with D possibly being TRBD1 (6 bases). The CDR3 has 13 residues. Germline values: CDR1 SEHNR, CDR2 FQNEAQ (reference sequence). Trimming cost V 8 bases and J 4 bases, with 12 bases left between them.

This clonotype was found many times. The chain recombines TRBV6-5 with TRBJ1-2; D unresolved. CDR1 MNHEY and CDR2 SVGAGI come from the germline V gene. CDR3 length: 12 amino acids. V gave up 5 bases and J gave up 8 bases, with 12 bases separating them. CDR3 in amino acids: CASSLSSGGYTF. CDR3 sequence (DNA): TGTGCCAGCAGTCTTTCATCCGGCGGCTACACCTTC.

The gene calls are TRBV18 and TRBJ2-3; 8 bases are shared with TRBD2. CDR1 and CDR2 from the germline V gene are KGHSH and LQKENI. The CDR3 is 16 residues long. V dropped 2 bases and J dropped 2; count of bases not matched to a gene: 6. The CDR3 coding sequence is TGTGCCAGCTCACCAGCCGGGACTAGAGCCACAGATACGCAGTATTTT. Its translation: CASSPAGTRATDTQYF.